A single sample gave rise to the 8 T cell receptor beta chains below, sequenced in a study of brain T cells in children with intractable seizures. Generated by immunoSEQ multiplex PCR, the TCRdb table keeps only in-frame clones and is missing some. This sample has roughly 120,000 clones; 90% to 95% occur once, and the top ten carry roughly 4%. The sequences come from peripheral blood, collected at surgery. The receptors shown here come from a boy less than two years old with hemimegalencephaly and intractable seizures.

This chain connects TRBV5-1 to TRBJ1-2; D is possibly TRBD1 (5 bases). Trimming cost V 0 bases and J 7 bases, with 13 bases left between them. Germline CDR1 and CDR2: SGHRS and YFSETQ. This CDR3 has 14 residues. Here the CDR3 reads CASSLAGAGLGYTF. CDR3 in DNA: TGCGCCAGCAGCTTGGCCGGGGCAGGCCTTGGCTACACCTTC.

CDR3 in DNA: TGTGCCAGCAGTGAGTCCAGCGGGAGGGCCAACGTCCACAATGAGCAGTTCTTC. Its protein is CASSESSGRANVHNEQFF. This chain joins TRBV6-1 and TRBJ2-1; 10 positions match TRBD2. The CDR3 totals 18 residues. Germline V gene sequence: CDR1 MNHNS, CDR2 SASEGT. With V trimmed by 3 bases and J by 5 bases, 13 bases remained unmatched.

The chain recombines TRBV24-1 with TRBJ2-3, with 9 bases matching TRBD2. The CDR3 is 16 residues long. The trim removed 2 bases at V and 2 bases at J, leaving 4 bases unmatched. Germline V gene lookup returns CDR1 KGHDR and CDR2 SFDVKD. For the CDR3, the DNA is TGTGCCACCAGTGATTCTGCTAGCGGGGCCACAGATACGCAGTATTTT. It specifies CATSDSASGATDTQYF.

This rearrangement joins TRBV3-1 (or the pseudogene TRBV3-2) to TRBJ2-5, with D possibly TRBD1 on 6 matching bases. The germline gives CDR1 LGHDT, CDR2 YNNKEL (reference sequence). Trimming shortened V by 5 bases and J by 1 base, and 23 bases separated the two germline ends. The CDR3 runs to 18 residues. The CDR3 spells CASSDRQARFGLQETQYF. Here the CDR3 DNA reads TGTGCCAGCAGCGATAGACAGGCAAGGTTCGGTCTCCAAGAGACCCAGTACTTC.

The gene calls are TRBV10-3 and TRBJ2-5; TRBD1 might be the D (5 bases). Trimming stripped 10 bases from V and 4 bases from J, with 16 bases between. The CDR3 is 13 amino acids. Germline CDR1 and CDR2: ENHRY and SYGVKD. CDR3 amino acids: CATGTGRGETQYF. For the CDR3, the DNA is TGTGCCACCGGTACAGGAAGGGGAGAGACCCAGTACTTC.

In this sample, this clone turned up a few times. The chain recombines TRBV9 with TRBJ2-4; tentative D call: TRBD1 (6 bases). The germline V gene has CDR1 SGDLS and CDR2 YYNGEE. The V gene lost 0 bases and the J gene lost 6 bases, with 13 bases spanning the gap. This CDR3 is built from 15 residues. The CDR3 DNA reads as TGTGCCAGCAGCGTAGGGCCAGGGGCACCAAACATTCAGTACTTC. Its translation is CASSVGPGAPNIQYF.

The chain recombines TRBV6-5 with TRBJ2-6; D might be TRBD1 (6 bases). The CDR3 has 12 residues. The V and J ends lost 6 bases and 15 bases respectively, with 15 bases between them. The germline V gene encodes CDR1 MNHEY and CDR2 SVGAGI. The CDR3 bases are TGTGCCAGCAGCTGGACAGAAAAGGCCCTGACTTTC. It yields the protein CASSWTEKALTF.

This clone was seen just once. V and J are TRBV6-5 and TRBJ2-7, with TRBD2 as a possible D gene (5 bases). The V end was cut by 2 bases, the J end by 3 bases, with 14 bases between. The V gene's germline CDR1 is MNHEY and CDR2 SVGAGI. The CDR3 loop spans 15 amino acids. Written as DNA, the CDR3 is TGTGCCAGCAGTTACAGTTTTCCTAGCAGCTACGAGCAGTACTTC. Translating gives CASSYSFPSSYEQYF.